Below, one TCR beta chain is given with its context. The target antigen is unknown. The data originate from a study of Ad26.COV2.S vaccination and SARS-CoV-2 variants. The overall study: Intramuscular Ad26.COV2.S doses were given once or twice, 56 days apart. Overall study findings and caveats: Vaccine and placebo recipients had similar non-spike TCR breadth.

As to treatment: around 19 received Ad26.COV2.S at low or high dose, single or two shots; roughly 5 received placebo; per-sample allocation not given. After the first vaccine or placebo injection, samples were drawn on day 63. Boston supplied an adult donor aged 18-55 years. An Ad26 vector was used to express Wuhan-strain SARS-CoV-2 spike as the vaccine. Here immunoSEQ multiplex PCR was the method, and the copy in TCRdb shows in-frame clones only, minus some. This table holds 350,000 to 600,000 clones, about 88% found once. The CDR3 is 16 residues long. The germline V gene encodes CDR1 LGHDT and CDR2 YNNKEL (reference sequence). V dropped 4 bases and J dropped 1; count of bases not matched to a gene: 3.

Sequences were derived from peripheral blood, sampled in a trial of Ad26.COV2.S vaccine versus placebo. The chain carries TRBV3-1 (or the pseudogene TRBV3-2) and TRBJ2-2; 10 nucleotides align to TRBD2. The source is a person between 18 and 65 years old who received the Ad26.COV2.S COVID-19 vaccine or a placebo. The CDR3 region is CASSLGLAENTGELFF. The CDR3 nucleotides read TGTGCCAGCAGCCTCGGACTAGCGGAGAACACCGGGGAGCTGTTTTTT.